These 11 T cell receptor beta chains were all obtained from the same sample, sequenced in a study of T cell clonotyping in hematopoietic cell transplantation. Produced via immunoSEQ multiplex PCR; TCRdb's table is partial and in-frame only. The sample has 69,000 or so clones; roughly 94% are singletons. Sequences were obtained from peripheral blood mononuclear cells. The receptors were sampled from a man between 45 and 60 years old in good health. Some clones in this sample may be carry-over from other donors' samples.

In its sample, this clone was seen once. The V gene is TRBV5-1, the J gene TRBJ2-7; TRBD1 aligns across 7 bases. V lost 6 bases and J lost 3; bases outside the gene matches: 9. From germline, CDR1 is SGHRS and CDR2 YFSETQ. The CDR3 has 14 amino acids. The CDR3 loop is CASTEQGPLYEQYF. The CDR3 DNA reads as TGCGCCAGCACCGAACAGGGGCCCCTCTACGAGCAGTACTTC.

The chain employs TRBV5-1 and TRBJ1-1, with TRBD1 identical over 9 bases. In germline, CDR1 is SGHRS, CDR2 YFSETQ. This CDR3 is 18 amino acids long. V shed 4 bases, J shed 0 bases, and the junction held 13 bases outside the gene matches. The CDR3 DNA is TGCGCCAGCAGCCCGATACCTTCGACAGGGGGACTGAACACTGAAGCTTTCTTT. Amino acids: CASSPIPSTGGLNTEAFF.

The CDR3: CASSAHPLRDISIYEQYF. CDR3 in DNA: TGTGCCAGCAGTGCTCACCCATTAAGGGACATCTCCATCTACGAGCAGTACTTC. V and J are TRBV6-1 and TRBJ2-7, with a possible D match to TRBD1 (6 bases). CDR3 length: 18 amino acids. Per the germline V gene, CDR1 is MNHNS and CDR2 is SASEGT. The V and J ends lost 4 bases and 3 bases respectively, with 25 bases between them.

The CDR3 loop is CAWNPLAVTNYGYTF. For the CDR3, the DNA is TGTGCCTGGAACCCCTTGGCGGTTACTAACTATGGCTACACCTTC. The chain joins TRBV30 to TRBJ1-2; D unclear. Trimming took 4 bases from V and 0 from J, leaving 15 bases between them. The CDR3 totals 15 residues. Germline-derived CDR1 and CDR2 are GTSNPN and SVGIG (reference sequence).

J is TRBJ1-2 and V is TRBV2; perhaps TRBD1 as D (6 bases). CDR1 SNHLY and CDR2 FYNNEI come from the germline V gene. Trimming shortened V by 6 bases and J by 3 bases, and 11 bases separated the two germline ends. The CDR3 length is 13 residues. This chain's CDR3 is CASRRTEDYGYTF. CDR3 DNA sequence: TGTGCCAGCAGGAGGACAGAAGACTATGGCTACACCTTC.

The genes are TRBV7-2 and TRBJ2-3; 9 bases match TRBD2. Looked up from germline, CDR1 is SGHTA and CDR2 is FQGNSA. The junction had 5 bases not matched to a gene; V was cut back by 5 bases and J by 2 bases. This CDR3 has 15 residues. The CDR3 protein is CASSATSGYTDTQYF. The DNA of the CDR3 is TGTGCCAGCAGCGCGACTAGCGGATACACAGATACGCAGTATTTT.

The gene calls are TRBV2 and TRBJ2-1, with D unclear. The V end was cut by 2 bases, the J end by 5 bases, with 13 bases between. Germline V gives CDR1 SNHLY, CDR2 FYNNEI. CDR3 length: 15 amino acids. The CDR3 region is CASSEFGPRDNEQFF. As DNA, the CDR3 is TGTGCCAGCAGTGAATTTGGCCCTCGAGACAATGAGCAGTTCTTC.

The rearrangement links TRBV27 to TRBJ1-2; TRBD1 agrees at 12 bases. The CDR3 consists of 19 residues. V trimming: 0 bases; J trimming: 0 bases; junction bases outside the gene matches: 8. Per germline, CDR1 MNHEY and CDR2 SMNVEV (reference sequence). The CDR3 region has the DNA TGTGCCAGCAGTTTATCCCCGGGGACAGGGGGCGAAGCTAACTATGGCTACACCTTC. This encodes CASSLSPGTGGEANYGYTF.

This clone was detected once. The chain has TRBV2 and TRBJ1-5; a weak D match, TRBD1 (5 bases). Germline V CDR1 and CDR2: SNHLY, FYNNEI. The CDR3 is 15 residues long. V dropped 4 bases and J dropped 0 bases, with 10 bases sitting between them. The DNA of the CDR3 is TGTGCCAGCAGTGGGGCAGGGACTAGCAATCAGCCCCAGCATTTT. Translating gives CASSGAGTSNQPQHF.

V gene TRBV2 combines with J gene TRBJ1-1; the D gene is possibly TRBD1 (5 bases). The V end lost 7 bases, the J end lost 2 bases, and 17 bases lay between the germline ends. CDR3 size: 15 residues. Germline loops: CDR1 SNHLY, CDR2 FYNNEI. The CDR3 bases are TGTGCCAGCACCGGGACGCTGATCCCTAACACTGAAGCTTTCTTT. Translation gives CASTGTLIPNTEAFF. Variable domain in full (rest from reference TRBV2 and TRBJ1-1): EPEVTQTPSHQVTQMGQEVILRCVPISNHLYFYWYRQILGQKVEFLVSFYNNEISEKSEIFDDQFSVERPDGSNFTLKIRSTKLEDSAMYFCASTGTLIPNTEAFFGQGTRLTVV.

The genes are TRBV28 and TRBJ2-7; TRBD1 is a possible D gene (6 bases). Between the trimmed V and J ends, which lost 6 bases and 4 bases, there was a span of 16 bases. The CDR3 is made up of 14 amino acids. The germline gives CDR1 MDHEN, CDR2 SYDVKM. The CDR3 sequence: CASSPPRTVYEQYF. CDR3 DNA: TGTGCCAGCAGCCCTCCACGGACAGTATACGAGCAGTACTTC. Full variable domain (rest looked up from reference TRBV28 and TRBJ2-7): DVKVTQSSRYLVKRTGEKVFLECVQDMDHENMFWYRQDPGLGLRLIYFSYDVKMKEKGDIPEGYSVSREKKERFSLILESASTNQTSMYLCASSPPRTVYEQYFGPGTRLTVT.